These 9 T cell receptor beta chains came from one sample sequenced in a study of T cells in localized non-small cell lung cancer. TCRdb keeps only in-frame clones here, not all; method: immunoSEQ multiplex PCR. Here the sample spans 45,000 to 65,000 clones, around 81% being singletons. The sample in question was PBMCs, obtained before any cancer treatment. The receptors here all came from a woman aged 35 to 70 with stage II lung adenocarcinoma.

This CDR3 is CASSYPPGNQPQHF. CDR3 nucleotide sequence: TGTGCCAGCAGTTACCCCCCCGGCAATCAGCCCCAGCATTTT. This chain connects TRBV6-5 to TRBJ1-5; D not certain. Trimming took off 2 bases at V and 2 bases at J, with 7 bases between the two ends. The CDR3 consists of 14 residues. Germline V lookup: CDR1 MNHEY, CDR2 SVGAGI.

The genes are TRBV27 and TRBJ1-6; 7 bases line up with TRBD1. This CDR3 contains 14 residues. Germline V gene lookup returns CDR1 MNHEY and CDR2 SMNVEV (reference sequence). Losses at the gene ends were 5 bases for V and 11 bases for J; bases not matched to a gene: 9. The CDR3 protein is CASSLQGLGAPLHF. DNA of the CDR3: TGTGCCAGCAGTCTACAGGGGCTTGGCGCACCCCTCCACTTT.

V gene TRBV7-2 combines with J gene TRBJ2-1; TRBD1 aligns across 8 bases. This CDR3 has 14 amino acids. V trimming: 1 base; J trimming: 7 bases; junction bases outside the gene matches: 3. CDR1 SGHTA and CDR2 FQGNSA come from the germline V gene. For the CDR3, the DNA is TGTGCCAGCAGCTTAGGTACAGGGGGTAATGAGCAGTTCTTC. It codes for CASSLGTGGNEQFF.

The chain couples TRBV6-1 to TRBJ2-2; D gene ambiguous. With 5 bases removed from V and 3 bases from J, the gap between germline ends came to 7 bases. Germline CDR1 is MNHNS and CDR2 is SASEGT. This CDR3 is 13 amino acids long. CDR3 in amino acids: CASSSTYTGELFF. The CDR3 bases are TGTGCCAGCAGTTCCACCTACACCGGGGAGCTGTTTTTT.

The CDR3 bases are TGTGCCAGCAGCTTGAAAACCCCAGACCGGCAGTACTTC. This gives the protein CASSLKTPDRQYF. This chain connects TRBV5-4 to TRBJ2-5, with D hard to call. The CDR3 consists of 13 residues. Trimming shortened V by 1 base and J by 11 bases, and 15 bases separated the two germline ends. Germline V gene lookup returns CDR1 SGHNT and CDR2 YYREEE (reference sequence).

This chain links TRBV19 with TRBJ2-5; tentative D call: TRBD1 (5 bases). The V end lost 10 bases, the J end lost 0 bases, and 12 bases lay between the germline ends. CDR1 and CDR2 from the germline V gene are LNHDA and SQIVND (reference sequence). The CDR3 totals 13 residues. In DNA form, the CDR3 reads TGTGCCACGGCGACAGTGTACCAAGAGACCCAGTACTTC. This encodes CATATVYQETQYF.

With regard to this clone: The same CDR3 can be traced to other DNA sequences in this sample. This chain joins TRBV19 and TRBJ1-4, with D hard to call. The germline CDR1 and CDR2 sequences are LNHDA and SQIVND (reference sequence). The germline V and J ends were trimmed by 1 base and 9 bases, with 6 bases remaining between them. The CDR3 covers 12 residues. CDR3 sequence: CASSIGGKKLFF. CDR3 nucleotides: TGTGCCAGTAGTATAGGAGGGAAAAAACTGTTTTTT.

The chain uses TRBV12-5 and TRBJ1-1; 8 positions match TRBD1. The CDR3 has 15 residues. Germline V gene lookup returns CDR1 LGHNT and CDR2 FRNRAP. V was clipped by 5 bases and J by 4 bases; unmatched bases: 9. CDR3 in DNA: TGTGCTAGTGGTCTCGGACAGGGCGGTTTCACTGAAGCTTTCTTT. It codes for CASGLGQGGFTEAFF.

The CDR3 sequence is CASSYKFGSYEQYF. The CDR3 nucleotides read TGTGCCAGCAGTTACAAGTTCGGCTCCTACGAGCAGTACTTC. The genes are TRBV28 and TRBJ2-7, with no clear D. V gave up 4 bases and J gave up 0 bases, with 10 bases separating them. The CDR3 is 14 residues long. Germline-derived CDR1 and CDR2 are MDHEN and SYDVKM.